These T cell receptor beta chains were read from a single sample in a study of blood T cell repertoires in COVID-19. The table came from immunoSEQ multiplex PCR; TCRdb's copy has only in-frame clones and leaves some out. The sample records approximately 190,000 clones, approximately 80% being singletons. Material for sequencing was peripheral blood. The receptors here all came from a human donor in a cohort sampled during active COVID-19. Each CDR3 is given with its conserved first and last residue. A D gene is named only where the DNA matches it firmly. Size values are once, few and many counts, or a class for expanded clones, and some rows have none.

cdr3_aa: CASSSAGTNNNEQFF; cdr3_nt: TGTGCCAGCAGTTCAGCCGGGACAAACAACAATGAGCAGTTCTTC; j_call: TRBJ2-1; v_call: TRBV28; clone_size: .; d_call: .
cdr3_aa: CASSKDSRGRTNEKLFF; cdr3_nt: TGTGCCAGTAGCAAGGATAGTCGAGGGAGGACCAATGAAAAACTGTTTTTT; j_call: TRBJ1-4; v_call: TRBV19; clone_size: .; d_call: .
cdr3_aa: CASSDFAGVSWDYGYTF; cdr3_nt: TGTGCCAGCAGTGATTTTGCTGGAGTTTCTTGGGACTATGGCTACACCTTC; j_call: TRBJ1-2; v_call: TRBV6-1; clone_size: .; d_call: .
cdr3_aa: CASNPGGRLGETQYF; cdr3_nt: TGTGCCAGCAATCCGGGGGGCAGGCTAGGGGAGACCCAGTACTTC; j_call: TRBJ2-5; v_call: TRBV6-5; clone_size: .; d_call: .
cdr3_aa: CASREDRGNYGYTF; cdr3_nt: TGTGCCAGCAGGGAGGACAGGGGTAACTATGGCTACACCTTC; j_call: TRBJ1-2; v_call: TRBV2; clone_size: .; d_call: TRBD1
cdr3_aa: CASSKEAVGYTF; cdr3_nt: TGTGCCAGCAGCAAAGAGGCGGTTGGCTACACCTTC; j_call: TRBJ1-2; v_call: TRBV21-1; clone_size: .; d_call: .
cdr3_aa: CASSQEQGNQPQHF; cdr3_nt: TGCGCCAGCAGCCAAGAGCAGGGGAATCAGCCCCAGCATTTT; j_call: TRBJ1-5; v_call: TRBV4-1; clone_size: .; d_call: .
cdr3_aa: CASSLELALTTYEQYF; cdr3_nt: TGCGCCAGCAGCTTGGAACTAGCGTTAACTACCTACGAGCAGTACTTC; j_call: TRBJ2-7; v_call: TRBV5-1; clone_size: .; d_call: TRBD2
cdr3_aa: CASSPEVGGTEAFF; cdr3_nt: TGTGCCAGCTCACCAGAGGTGGGGGGGACTGAAGCTTTCTTT; j_call: TRBJ1-1; v_call: TRBV18; clone_size: .; d_call: .
cdr3_aa: CARARQGFNQPQHF; cdr3_nt: TGTGCCCGGGCGAGACAGGGATTCAATCAGCCCCAGCATTTT; j_call: TRBJ1-5; v_call: TRBV6-5; clone_size: .; d_call: TRBD1
cdr3_aa: CASSQDRSGKRDYGYTF; cdr3_nt: TGCGCCAGCAGCCAAGATCGAAGCGGGAAGAGGGACTATGGCTACACCTTC; j_call: TRBJ1-2; v_call: TRBV4-1; clone_size: few; d_call: .
cdr3_aa: CASRDSPTEAFF; cdr3_nt: TGTGCCAGCAGGGACAGTCCCACTGAAGCTTTCTTT; j_call: TRBJ1-1; v_call: TRBV25-1; clone_size: .; d_call: .
cdr3_aa: CASSQGWSSYNEQFF; cdr3_nt: TGTGCCAGCAGCCAAGGGTGGAGCTCCTACAATGAGCAGTTCTTC; j_call: TRBJ2-1; v_call: TRBV3-1/TRBV3-2; clone_size: .; d_call: .
cdr3_aa: CASSQQGPNTEAFF; cdr3_nt: TGTGCCAGCTCGCAACAGGGGCCGAACACTGAAGCTTTCTTT; j_call: TRBJ1-1; v_call: TRBV18; clone_size: .; d_call: TRBD1
cdr3_aa: CASSPLTGIWQPQHF; cdr3_nt: TGTGCCAGCAGCCCTCTCACAGGGATTTGGCAGCCCCAGCATTTT; j_call: TRBJ1-5; v_call: TRBV28; clone_size: .; d_call: .
cdr3_aa: CASSSAGANEQYF; cdr3_nt: TGTGCCAGCAGCTCCGCGGGCGCCAACGAGCAGTACTTC; j_call: TRBJ2-7; v_call: TRBV28; clone_size: .; d_call: .
cdr3_aa: CASSLFENSYNSPLHF; cdr3_nt: TGCGCCAGCAGCTTGTTCGAGAACTCCTATAATTCACCCCTCCACTTT; j_call: TRBJ1-6; v_call: TRBV5-1; clone_size: .; d_call: .
cdr3_aa: CASSDRREGGTDTQYF; cdr3_nt: TGTGCCAGTAGCGATCGTCGGGAGGGAGGCACAGATACGCAGTATTTT; j_call: TRBJ2-3; v_call: TRBV19; clone_size: .; d_call: TRBD2
cdr3_aa: CSARGTYEQYF; cdr3_nt: TGCAGTGCACGCGGAACCTACGAGCAGTACTTC; j_call: TRBJ2-7; v_call: TRBV20-1; clone_size: .; d_call: .
cdr3_aa: CASNWDSNSPLHF; cdr3_nt: TGTGCCAGCAACTGGGACAGTAATTCACCCCTCCACTTT; j_call: TRBJ1-6; v_call: TRBV28; clone_size: .; d_call: TRBD1
cdr3_aa: CASSQVPSQNYGYTF; cdr3_nt: TGTGCCAGCAGCCAAGTTCCCTCACAGAACTATGGCTACACCTTC; j_call: TRBJ1-2; v_call: TRBV4-2; clone_size: few; d_call: .
cdr3_aa: CASSPSGGAVKEQFF; cdr3_nt: TGTGCCAGCAGCCCGAGCGGGGGGGCAGTAAAGGAGCAGTTCTTC; j_call: TRBJ2-1; v_call: TRBV11-2; clone_size: many; d_call: TRBD2
cdr3_aa: CASSSAGTSGGADTQYF; cdr3_nt: TGCGCCAGCAGCTCCGCCGGGACTAGCGGGGGAGCAGATACGCAGTATTTT; j_call: TRBJ2-3; v_call: TRBV5-1; clone_size: .; d_call: TRBD2
cdr3_aa: CASSPRAGLSYNEQFF; cdr3_nt: TGTGCCAGCAGCCCCCGAGCGGGACTCTCCTACAATGAGCAGTTCTTC; j_call: TRBJ2-1; v_call: TRBV5-5; clone_size: .; d_call: TRBD2
cdr3_aa: CASMAGTGHSYEQYF; cdr3_nt: TGTGCCAGCATGGCCGGGACAGGACACTCCTACGAGCAGTACTTC; j_call: TRBJ2-7; v_call: TRBV6-5; clone_size: once; d_call: TRBD1
cdr3_aa: CASSTYGYEQYF; cdr3_nt: TGTGCCAGCAGTACCTACGGCTACGAGCAGTACTTC; j_call: TRBJ2-7; v_call: TRBV6-5; clone_size: .; d_call: .
cdr3_aa: CASSQDGLAEETQYF; cdr3_nt: TGTGCCAGCAGCCAAGATGGCCTAGCAGAAGAGACCCAGTACTTC; j_call: TRBJ2-5; v_call: TRBV3-1/TRBV3-2; clone_size: once; d_call: .
cdr3_aa: CATSRDGLRLYNEQFF; cdr3_nt: TGTGCCACCAGCAGAGACGGTCTACGCCTCTACAATGAGCAGTTCTTC; j_call: TRBJ2-1; v_call: TRBV15; clone_size: once; d_call: .
cdr3_aa: CASSLVGGEGYTF; cdr3_nt: TGCGCCAGCAGCTTGGTCGGGGGTGAAGGCTACACCTTC; j_call: TRBJ1-2; v_call: TRBV5-1; clone_size: .; d_call: .
cdr3_aa: CASSLVGGRGSVSTDTQYF; cdr3_nt: TGCGCCAGCAGCTTGGTGGGGGGAAGGGGCTCGGTGAGCACAGATACGCAGTATTTT; j_call: TRBJ2-3; v_call: TRBV5-1; clone_size: .; d_call: .
cdr3_aa: CASRSSGIGSNEQFF; cdr3_nt: TGTGCCAGCAGGTCTAGCGGGATAGGTTCGAATGAGCAGTTCTTC; j_call: TRBJ2-1; v_call: TRBV7-2; clone_size: few; d_call: TRBD2
cdr3_aa: CASSQVDGVERFIQYF; cdr3_nt: TGTGCCAGCAGCCAAGTCGACGGGGTGGAAAGGTTCATTCAGTACTTC; j_call: TRBJ2-4; v_call: TRBV4-2; clone_size: .; d_call: .
cdr3_aa: CASSQVSGTGSWQPQHF; cdr3_nt: TGCGCCAGCAGCCAAGTCTCCGGGACAGGGTCGTGGCAGCCCCAGCATTTT; j_call: TRBJ1-5; v_call: TRBV4-1; clone_size: .; d_call: TRBD1
cdr3_aa: CASSLASGTGGETQYF; cdr3_nt: TGCGCCAGCAGCTTGGCTTCCGGAACAGGGGGAGAGACCCAGTACTTC; j_call: TRBJ2-5; v_call: TRBV5-1; clone_size: .; d_call: TRBD1
cdr3_aa: CASTIRGNGYTF; cdr3_nt: TGTGCCAGCACCATTCGGGGAAATGGCTACACCTTC; j_call: TRBJ1-2; v_call: TRBV28; clone_size: .; d_call: .
cdr3_aa: CASSRRETQYF; cdr3_nt: TGTGCCAGCAGCCGGCGGGAGACCCAGTACTTC; j_call: TRBJ2-5; v_call: TRBV7-9; clone_size: .; d_call: .
cdr3_aa: CASSSTGLSGYTF; cdr3_nt: TGTGCCAGCAGCTCGACAGGGCTCAGCGGCTACACCTTC; j_call: TRBJ1-2; v_call: TRBV5-4; clone_size: .; d_call: TRBD1
cdr3_aa: CASSQEATEQFF; cdr3_nt: TGTGCCAGCTCCCAAGAGGCTACCGAGCAGTTCTTC; j_call: TRBJ2-1; v_call: TRBV18; clone_size: .; d_call: .
cdr3_aa: CASSSRLAASTDTQYF; cdr3_nt: TGTGCCAGCAGCTCAAGACTAGCAGCTAGCACAGATACGCAGTATTTT; j_call: TRBJ2-3; v_call: TRBV7-2; clone_size: .; d_call: TRBD2
cdr3_aa: CASSPGTPNTGELFF; cdr3_nt: TGTGCCAGCTCACCCGGGACTCCGAACACCGGGGAGCTGTTTTTT; j_call: TRBJ2-2; v_call: TRBV18; clone_size: .; d_call: .
cdr3_aa: CASSGTGNQPQHF; cdr3_nt: TGTGCCAGTTCCGGGACAGGTAATCAGCCCCAGCATTTT; j_call: TRBJ1-5; v_call: TRBV19; clone_size: .; d_call: TRBD1
cdr3_aa: CSASIFNEQFF; cdr3_nt: TGCAGTGCTAGTATCTTCAATGAGCAGTTCTTC; j_call: TRBJ2-1; v_call: TRBV20-1; clone_size: .; d_call: .
cdr3_aa: CASSLDWTNQPQHF; cdr3_nt: TGTGCCAGCAGCCTGGACTGGACCAATCAGCCCCAGCATTTT; j_call: TRBJ1-5; v_call: TRBV7-9; clone_size: .; d_call: .
cdr3_aa: CASSWDRRSSGNTIYF; cdr3_nt: TGTGCCAGCAGCTGGGACAGAAGGTCCTCTGGAAACACCATATATTTT; j_call: TRBJ1-3; v_call: TRBV7-9; clone_size: few; d_call: TRBD1
cdr3_aa: CASSVRAGVGSVADTQYF; cdr3_nt: TGTGCCAGCAGCGTACGGGCAGGGGTGGGGTCTGTCGCAGATACGCAGTATTTT; j_call: TRBJ2-3; v_call: TRBV9; clone_size: .; d_call: .